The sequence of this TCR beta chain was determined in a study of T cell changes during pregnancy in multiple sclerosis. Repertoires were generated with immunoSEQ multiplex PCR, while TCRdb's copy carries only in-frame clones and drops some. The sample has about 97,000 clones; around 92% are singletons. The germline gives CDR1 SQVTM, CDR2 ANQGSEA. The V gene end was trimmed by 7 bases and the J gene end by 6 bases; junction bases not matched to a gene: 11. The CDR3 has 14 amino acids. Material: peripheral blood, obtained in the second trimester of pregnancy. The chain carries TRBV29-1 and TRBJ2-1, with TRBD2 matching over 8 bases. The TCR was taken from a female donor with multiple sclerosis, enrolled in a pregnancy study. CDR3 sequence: CSAGREGKGNEQFF. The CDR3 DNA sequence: TGCAGCGCGGGCCGGGAGGGAAAGGGCAATGAGCAGTTCTTC.